Shown below are 6 T cell receptor beta chains from a single sample sequenced in a study of cytomegalovirus exposure and HLA in healthy donors. The PCR contained 60 Vbeta and 13 Jbeta primers. Repertoires were generated with immunoSEQ multiplex PCR, while TCRdb's copy carries only in-frame clones and drops some. The sample yields over 200,000 clones, roughly four fifths seen once. The sample consisted of PBMCs. These receptors were taken from a woman in her thirties or forties in good health and CMV-seronegative.

This chain connects TRBV10-1 to TRBJ2-7; 7 bases match TRBD2. The trim removed 1 base at V and 7 bases at J, leaving 7 bases unmatched. CDR3 length: 14 amino acids. Germline loops: CDR1 WNHNN, CDR2 SYGVQD (reference sequence). The CDR3 protein is CASSELAGDREQYF. The CDR3 DNA reads TGCGCCAGCAGTGAGTTGGCGGGGGACCGGGAGCAGTACTTC.

CDR3 nucleotides: TGCGCCAGCAGCTCATTGGGGACAGGCGCTAATGAAAAACTGTTTTTT. Translation gives CASSSLGTGANEKLFF. This chain joins TRBV5-1 and TRBJ1-4; TRBD1 agrees at 8 bases. V was pared by 3 bases and J by 3 bases, with 7 bases of the junction left unmatched. Germline values: CDR1 SGHRS, CDR2 YFSETQ. The CDR3 length is 16 residues.

The chain is built from TRBV5-1 and TRBJ2-3; TRBD2 aligns across 11 bases. Trimming cost V 7 bases and J 3 bases; bases outside gene matches: 7. Per germline, CDR1 SGHRS and CDR2 YFSETQ. The CDR3 contains 15 residues. For the CDR3, the DNA is TGCGCCAGCTCACCACTAGCGGGGGAGACAGATACGCAGTATTTT. It is translated as CASSPLAGETDTQYF.

The CDR3 spells CASSAGRNVGTQYF. DNA for the CDR3: TGCGCCAGCAGTGCAGGGAGGAATGTAGGTACGCAGTATTTT. V is TRBV10-2 and J is TRBJ2-3; TRBD2 might be the D (6 bases). Germline V gene data show CDR1 as WSHSY and CDR2 as SAAADI. With 4 bases removed from V and 8 bases from J, the gap between germline ends came to 16 bases. CDR3 length equals 14 residues.

The chain couples TRBV7-9 to TRBJ1-3; no firm D call. CDR1 SEHNR and CDR2 FQNEAQ come from the germline V gene (reference sequence). V was shortened by 4 bases and J by 4 bases, with 11 bases between the two germline ends. The CDR3 is made up of 14 amino acids. CDR3 sequence (DNA): TGTGCCAGCAGCTCCCTGACACAAGGAAACACCATATATTTT. It specifies CASSSLTQGNTIYF.

This clone has just one count. This sequence joins TRBV2 and TRBJ1-1; D gene ambiguous. Germline values: CDR1 SNHLY, CDR2 FYNNEI. The ends were cut back, 10 bases at V and 5 bases at J, with 17 bases in the middle. CDR3 length equals 13 residues. The CDR3 DNA follows: TGTGCCACCAAAAGTAGCCCAGAGACTGAAGCTTTCTTT. Amino acids: CATKSSPETEAFF.